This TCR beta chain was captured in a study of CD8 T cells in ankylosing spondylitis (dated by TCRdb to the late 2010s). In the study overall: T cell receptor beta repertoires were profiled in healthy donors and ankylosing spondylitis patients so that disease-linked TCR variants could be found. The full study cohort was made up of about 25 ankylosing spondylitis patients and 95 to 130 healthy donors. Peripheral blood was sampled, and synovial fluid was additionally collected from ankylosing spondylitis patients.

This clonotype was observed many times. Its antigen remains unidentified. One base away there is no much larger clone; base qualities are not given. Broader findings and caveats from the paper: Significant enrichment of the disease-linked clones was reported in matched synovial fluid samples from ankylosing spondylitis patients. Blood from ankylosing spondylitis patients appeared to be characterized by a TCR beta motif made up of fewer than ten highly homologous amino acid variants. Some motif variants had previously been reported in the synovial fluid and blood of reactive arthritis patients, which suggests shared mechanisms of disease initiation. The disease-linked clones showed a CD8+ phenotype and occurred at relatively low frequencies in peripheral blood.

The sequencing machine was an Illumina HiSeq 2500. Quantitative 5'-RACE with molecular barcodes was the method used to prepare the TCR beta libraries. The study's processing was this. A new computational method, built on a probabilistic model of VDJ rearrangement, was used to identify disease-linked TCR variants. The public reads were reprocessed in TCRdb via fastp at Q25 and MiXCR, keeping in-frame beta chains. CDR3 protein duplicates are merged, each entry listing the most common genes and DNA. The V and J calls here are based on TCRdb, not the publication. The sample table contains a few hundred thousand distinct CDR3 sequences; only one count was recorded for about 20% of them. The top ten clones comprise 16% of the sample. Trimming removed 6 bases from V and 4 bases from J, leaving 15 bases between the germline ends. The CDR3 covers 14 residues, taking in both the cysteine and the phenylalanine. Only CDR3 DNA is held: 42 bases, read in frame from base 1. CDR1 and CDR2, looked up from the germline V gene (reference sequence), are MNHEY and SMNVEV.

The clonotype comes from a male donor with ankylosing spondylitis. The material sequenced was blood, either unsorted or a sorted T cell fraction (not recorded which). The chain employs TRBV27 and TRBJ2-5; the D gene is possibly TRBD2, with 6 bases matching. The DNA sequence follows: TGTGCCAGCAGGGACCTCCAGGAGGGAGAGACCCAGTACTTC. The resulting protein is CASRDLQEGETQYF.